The next 24 T cell receptor beta chains were all read from a single sample in a study of blood T cells in healthy people across ages. The second PCR ran about 6 to 12 cycles with a sample-barcoded 5' primer and J-beta primers. TCRdb passed the 5' RACE reads through MiXCR, listing each CDR3 protein once. The sample has approximately 830,000 distinct CDR3 sequences, under 80% seen once; the top ten hold around 30%. Sequences were obtained from blood. Receptor source: a man aged 25-40 years in good health.

V usage is TRBV14 and J usage is TRBJ1-5, with D possibly matching TRBD1 (5 bases). Trimming left V 4 bases short and J 4 bases short, with 14 bases between. The CDR3 is made up of 15 amino acids. The germline V gene encodes CDR1 SGHDN and CDR2 FVKESK. This chain's CDR3 is CASSPGTPGNQPQHF. For the CDR3, the DNA is TGTGCCAGCAGCCCCGGGACGCCTGGGAATCAGCCCCAGCATTTT.

The V call is TRBV6-1, the J call TRBJ2-1, with 9 bases that match TRBD1. The J call could be wrong; TRBJ2-7 is a better fit for the DNA end. The CDR3 is 13 residues long. In germline, CDR1 is MNHNS, CDR2 SASEGT. The CDR3 here is CAEQGALSNEQYF. CDR3 DNA sequence: TGTGCCGAACAGGGGGCTCTAAGCAATGAGCAGTACTTC.

The chain has TRBV5-1 and TRBJ2-7; 8 bases are a match to TRBD1. Trimming removed 3 bases from V and 5 bases from J; junction bases left unmatched: 7. Germline V gives CDR1 SGHRS, CDR2 YFSETQ. The CDR3 is 14 amino acids. The CDR3 spells CASSSGTGFHEQYF. The DNA of the CDR3 is TGCGCCAGCAGCTCAGGGACAGGTTTCCACGAGCAGTACTTC. The whole variable domain, filled in from reference TRBV5-1 and TRBJ2-7, reads KAGVTQTPRYLIKTRGQQVTLSCSPISGHRSVSWYQQTPGQGLQFLFEYFSETQRNKGNFPGRFSGRQFSNSRSEMNVSTLELGDSALYLCASSSGTGFHEQYFGPGTRLTVT.

The chain recombines TRBV9 with TRBJ2-5; a weak D match, TRBD1 (6 bases). The CDR3 runs 15 residues. Germline-derived CDR1 and CDR2 are SGDLS and YYNGEE. V was pared by 0 bases and J by 0 bases, with 9 bases between. The CDR3 loop reads CASSVGGHHQETQYF. The CDR3 DNA sequence: TGTGCCAGCAGCGTAGGGGGACATCACCAAGAGACCCAGTACTTC.

The rearrangement joins TRBV6-5 to TRBJ2-3, with TRBD2 matching over 7 bases. The CDR3 is 15 residues long. Germline loops: CDR1 MNHEY, CDR2 SVGAGI. Germline trimming cut 8 bases from V and 2 bases from J; bases unmatched to any gene: 10. CDR3 amino acids: CASGWGAGITDTQYF. CDR3 DNA: TGTGCCAGCGGCTGGGGAGCGGGGATCACAGATACGCAGTATTTT.

The chain combines TRBV4-3 with TRBJ1-4, with TRBD1 matching over 7 bases. Per germline, CDR1 LGHNA and CDR2 YSLEER. The CDR3 contains 15 residues. V lost 2 bases to trimming and J lost 10 bases; unmatched junction nucleotides: 10. The chain's CDR3 is CASSQRDREAPKLFF. DNA of the CDR3: TGCGCCAGCAGCCAACGCGACAGGGAGGCCCCAAAACTGTTTTTT.

This chain joins TRBV27 and TRBJ1-2; a possible D gene is TRBD1 (5 bases). The CDR3 loop spans 16 amino acids. Trimming shortened V by 0 bases and J by 4 bases, and 15 bases separated the two germline ends. Germline V gene data show CDR1 as MNHEY and CDR2 as SMNVEV (reference sequence). The CDR3 sequence: CASSLSRLGRSYGYTF. The CDR3 coding sequence is TGTGCCAGCAGTTTATCTCGTCTGGGGCGAAGCTATGGCTACACCTTC.

Only a few counts were recorded for this clonotype. The rearrangement links TRBV9 to TRBJ1-6, with 10 positions matching TRBD1. Trimming cost V 4 bases and J 9 bases; bases outside gene matches: 10. The CDR3 has 16 amino acids. The germline V gene has CDR1 SGDLS and CDR2 YYNGEE. The DNA of the CDR3 is TGTGCCAGCAGCCGGAGGGACAGGGGAATCGGTTCACCCCTCCACTTT. This encodes CASSRRDRGIGSPLHF.

The chain links TRBV4-3 to TRBJ1-2; 9 positions match TRBD1. The germline V gene encodes CDR1 LGHNA and CDR2 YSLEER. This CDR3 region has 14 residues. The junction had 6 bases not matched to a gene; V was cut back by 7 bases and J by 3 bases. CDR3 nucleotide sequence: TGCGCCAGCACGGTTTGGACAGGGGACTATGGCTACACCTTC. This encodes CASTVWTGDYGYTF.

This clonotype was observed a single time. The V call is TRBV6-5, the J call TRBJ1-5; TRBD1 is a possible D gene (6 bases). Germline lookup yields CDR1 MNHEY and CDR2 SVGAGI. V lost 0 bases to trimming and J lost 6 bases, with 12 bases between them. The CDR3 covers 15 residues. CDR3 sequence: CASSYSQGGGQPQHF. DNA for the CDR3: TGTGCCAGCAGTTACTCACAGGGAGGTGGTCAGCCCCAGCATTTT.

This clonotype was detected only a few times. The rearrangement joins TRBV5-1 to TRBJ2-3; either TRBD1 or TRBD2 may supply D (5 bases each). This CDR3 contains 14 residues. Germline V lookup: CDR1 SGHRS, CDR2 YFSETQ. Trimming took off 0 bases at V and 6 bases at J, with 11 bases between the two ends. This CDR3 is CASSLAWGGDTQYF. DNA of the CDR3: TGCGCCAGCAGCTTGGCCTGGGGCGGGGATACGCAGTATTTT.

J is TRBJ2-1 and V is TRBV7-2, with TRBD2 identical over 8 bases. V lost 5 bases and J lost 6; bases outside the gene matches: 9. CDR1 and CDR2 from the germline V gene are SGHTA and FQGNSA. This CDR3 region has 15 residues. The CDR3 spells CASSKGTSPGNEQFF. The CDR3 nucleotides are TGTGCCAGCAGCAAAGGGACTAGTCCTGGCAATGAGCAGTTCTTC. Combining the CDR3 with reference TRBV7-2 and TRBJ2-1 gives the whole variable domain GAGVSQSPSNKVTEKGKDVELRCDPISGHTALYWYRQSLGQGLEFLIYFQGNSAPDKSGLPSDRFSAERTGGSVSTLTIQRTQQEDSAVYLCASSKGTSPGNEQFFGPGTRLTVL.

The CDR3 region has the DNA TGTGCCATCATACGGGACAGTCGCTACGAGCAGTACTTC. Amino acids: CAIIRDSRYEQYF. The gene calls are TRBV10-3 and TRBJ2-4, with TRBD1 matching over 7 bases. The J call may be in error: the DNA end matches TRBJ2-7 better. Germline V gene lookup returns CDR1 ENHRY and CDR2 SYGVKD. The CDR3 is 13 residues long.

The chain recombines TRBV5-1 with TRBJ1-2, with D unresolved. Per germline, CDR1 SGHRS and CDR2 YFSETQ. Trimming removed 4 bases from V and 8 bases from J, with 18 bases in between. CDR3 length: 14 amino acids. In DNA form, the CDR3 reads TGCGCCAGCAGCCCGTCCGCCGCTAACGGGGGCTACACCTTC. Its translation is CASSPSAANGGYTF.

V and J are TRBV27 and TRBJ2-5; a weak D match, TRBD2 (5 bases). The germline CDR1 and CDR2 sequences are MNHEY and SMNVEV (reference sequence). Deletions cut 0 bases from V and 4 bases from J, with 15 bases between. CDR3 length equals 16 residues. Here the CDR3 reads CASSLSLEGRLETQYF. Written as DNA, the CDR3 is TGTGCCAGCAGTTTATCGTTAGAGGGAAGGTTAGAGACCCAGTACTTC.

The chain combines TRBV27 with TRBJ1-1, with TRBD1 matching over 8 bases. The CDR3 covers 16 residues. V trimming: 5 bases; J trimming: 0 bases; junction bases outside the gene matches: 8. Germline-derived CDR1 and CDR2 are MNHEY and SMNVEV (reference sequence). The CDR3 coding sequence is TGTGCCAGCAGTCCTGGGACAGGACTTATGAACACTGAAGCTTTCTTT. Protein: CASSPGTGLMNTEAFF.

For this clonotype: A read error may produce the germline difference seen at one junction end. V is TRBV5-1 and J is TRBJ2-7, with 10 bases fitting TRBD1. CDR3 size: 14 residues. Germline loops: CDR1 SGHRS, CDR2 YFSETQ. The chain's CDR3 is CASSQRQGAYGQYF. The CDR3, as DNA: TGCGCCAGCAGCCAAAGACAGGGGGCCTACGGGCAGTACTTC.

The sample holds a few counts of this clonotype. The chain uses TRBV29-1 and TRBJ1-2; D uncertain. V gave up 5 bases and J gave up 7 bases, with 2 bases separating them. This CDR3 contains 8 residues. The V gene's germline CDR1 is SQVTM and CDR2 ANQGSEA. The CDR3 DNA sequence: TGCAGCGTTCCTGGCTACACCTTC. This encodes CSVPGYTF.

The chain recombines TRBV15 with TRBJ2-1, with 8 bases aligning to TRBD1. Germline trimming cut 1 base from V and 10 bases from J; bases unmatched to any gene: 6. Germline V gene sequence: CDR1 LNHNV, CDR2 YYDKDF (reference sequence). The CDR3 is made up of 14 amino acids. The DNA of the CDR3 is TGTGCCACCAGCAGAGTAAGGGCAGGGGGCGAGCAGTTCTTC. This codes for CATSRVRAGGEQFF.

In its sample, this clonotype was seen many times. The J gene is TRBJ2-5, the V gene TRBV5-1; D uncertain. CDR3 size: 14 residues. Germline CDR1 is SGHRS and CDR2 is YFSETQ. Trimming shortened V by 0 bases and J by 0 bases, and 6 bases separated the two germline ends. The CDR3 DNA reads TGCGCCAGCAGCTTGGAGGCTAACCAAGAGACCCAGTACTTC. It yields the protein CASSLEANQETQYF. Together with reference TRBV5-1 and TRBJ2-5, the CDR3 gives the full variable domain: KAGVTQTPRYLIKTRGQQVTLSCSPISGHRSVSWYQQTPGQGLQFLFEYFSETQRNKGNFPGRFSGRQFSNSRSEMNVSTLELGDSALYLCASSLEANQETQYFGPGTRLLVL.

The V call is TRBV18, the J call TRBJ2-1; no firm D call. The CDR3 consists of 12 residues. V was shortened by 5 bases and J by 7 bases, with 9 bases between the two germline ends. Germline values: CDR1 KGHSH, CDR2 LQKENI. CDR3 sequence: CASSTRTNEQFF. CDR3 DNA sequence: TGTGCCAGCTCAACCCGTACGAATGAGCAGTTCTTC.

The rearrangement links TRBV20-1 to TRBJ2-1, with 9 bases matching TRBD2. CDR1 DFQATT and CDR2 SNEGSKA come from the germline V gene (reference sequence). The CDR3 is 15 residues long. V dropped 1 base and J dropped 2; count of bases not matched to a gene: 3. The CDR3 protein is CSARVPSGTYNEQFF. The CDR3 DNA reads as TGCAGTGCTAGAGTCCCTAGCGGGACCTACAATGAGCAGTTCTTC.

This clonotype was detected only a few times. The V call is TRBV7-3, the J call TRBJ1-6; D perhaps matches TRBD1 (6 bases). Deletions cut 7 bases from V and 5 bases from J, with 9 bases between. The germline CDR1 and CDR2 sequences are SGHTA and FQGTGA. The CDR3 runs 13 residues. This CDR3 reads CASKGGNNSPLHF. The CDR3 DNA reads TGTGCCAGCAAGGGGGGCAATAATTCACCCCTCCACTTT.

J is TRBJ2-5 and V is TRBV6-2 or TRBV6-3, with 10 bases aligning to TRBD2. After removal of 11 bases from V and 11 bases from J, the junction contained 23 bases not matched to a gene. In germline, CDR1 is MNHEY, CDR2 SVGEGT. This CDR3 is 16 amino acids long. In DNA, the CDR3 is TGTGCCTCCAAGCGGGGGGGAGCGAGCTCCTACAATGAGCAGTACTTC. Translating gives CASKRGGASSYNEQYF.